The clone carrying this TCR beta chain has a handful of counts. Its specificity is unknown. The TCR beta CDR3 regions underwent amplification using RNA transcripts as the source. The study used the HTBI primer set for a first-round RT-PCR of the TCR CDR3. One entry per CDR3 protein, called by TCRdb with MiXCR from the multiplex PCR reads. The sample holds about 500,000 distinct CDR3 sequences, 17% seen once. V shed 3 bases, J shed 8 bases, and the junction held 11 bases outside the gene matches. The CDR3 is 15 amino acids. Germline V gene data show CDR1 as SGHTS and CDR2 as YDEGEE. This sample stems from a study of T cells in Graves' hyperthyroidism and ophthalmopathy. Overall study results and limits: Among clonotypes expanded in thyroid above 0.001, most were also found in blood.

Clinical symptoms, serum thyroxine and TRAb, thyroid ultrasound and orbital computed tomography together formed the diagnostic basis. Specimen: blood. The receptor comes from a woman between 18 and 29 years old with Graves' ophthalmopathy. The V and J genes are TRBV5-8 and TRBJ2-1, with 7 bases aligning to TRBD2. The CDR3 reads CASSSFDETSYEQFF. The CDR3 DNA is TGTGCCAGCAGCTCATTTGACGAGACTAGCTATGAGCAGTTCTTC.